This T cell receptor (beta chain) was observed in a study of T cells in Graves' hyperthyroidism and ophthalmopathy (dated by TCRdb to 2018 to 2020). Regarding the study in general: To identify distinguishing TCR V-J signatures, a discovery cohort of 95 to 100 patients was used, comprising roughly 45 with Graves' ophthalmopathy and some 57 with stable Graves' hyperthyroidism. Prospective prediction of ophthalmopathy was tested in an independent validation cohort consisting of fewer than 20 hyperthyroidism patients and about 17 patients who later progressed to ophthalmopathy. For training and testing, the roughly 100 patients in the discovery cohort were randomly divided in a 7:3 ratio. In addition, the study compared T-cell repertoires in thyroid tissue and in blood from over 5 Graves' hyperthyroidism patients. After blood sampling, hyperthyroidism patients were treated with methimazole at a starting dose of 30 mg daily, and ophthalmopathy patients were treated with high-dose intravenous methylprednisolone. TCR Vbeta CDR3 sequencing of approximately 140 peripheral blood samples (over 40 ophthalmopathy, over 70 hyperthyroidism and around 17 progressor patients) is reported in the paper. Study-level results and caveats: During validation, the model predicted progression to ophthalmopathy a median of about 5.9 months ahead of onset, with around 70% sensitivity and 72% to 80% specificity. Most expanded thyroid clonotypes (frequency above 0.001) were also detected in blood, a finding suggesting that blood repertoires may reflect thyroid immune responses. Sample size was not statistically predetermined, and investigators were not blinded to group allocation. A model built on a 13 V-J signature distinguished ophthalmopathy from stable hyperthyroidism, reaching 85% to 90% sensitivity and around 82% specificity in cross-validation and 80%/75% in testing.

Any patient with an uncontrolled infection, another autoimmune disease, pregnancy or lactation was excluded. Diagnoses relied on clinical symptoms, serum thyroxine and TRAb, thyroid ultrasound and orbital computed tomography. Total RNA was extracted with Trizol reagent, and quality was checked on an Agilent 2100 Bioanalyzer. With regard to this clonotype: It has no known antigen specificity. A junction boundary mismatches the germline segment, possibly from a read error.

The TCR beta CDR3 regions were amplified from the RNA transcripts. The first round of RT-PCR for the TCR CDR3 was performed with the HTBI primer set and the Qiagen OneStep RT-PCR kit. Libraries were constructed in a second round of multiplex PCR, after which size selection and purification were performed. The libraries were sequenced on an Illumina HiSeq2000 using paired-end 100 bp reads. The source study handled its data this way. SOAPnuke was used to process the raw data, throwing out any read that contained adapters or uncalled bases, had a mean Phred below 15, or lacked an exact constant-primer or identifier match. High-quality paired reads were merged using COPE v1.2.5, and each unique nucleotide sequence was defined as a clonotype. Clonotypes were aligned to IMGT TRBV, TRBD and TRBJ reference segments using MiTCR v1.1. The analysis included only V-J combinations with a frequency above 0.0001, which together covered around 99% of the repertoires. A TCS score was defined as the ratio between F50 (clonal expansion) and ExV (chaos), using BLOSUM62-based TCRdist between CDR3 peptides within each V-J. Welch's t-statistics and random forest reduced fewer than 600 V-J features to 10 to 15, which were used in a naive Bayes classifier (R e1071). The Morisita-Horn index was used to measure how similar the thyroid and blood repertoires were. TCRdb reprocessed the public reads (quality trimming at Q25 with fastp, clone calling with MiXCR) and kept in-frame beta chains. Every distinct CDR3 protein forms one entry, paired with its most common genes and DNA. The V and J calls and clone size come from TCRdb's table, not from the authors' own analysis. The table for this sample lists 550,000 to 700,000 distinct CDR3 sequences; roughly 46% of them were counted only once. Around 17% of the sample is taken by the ten largest.

From the cysteine up to the phenylalanine, the CDR3 has a length of 13 residues. Only the CDR3 DNA is retained, 39 bases long and in frame from the first base. From the germline V gene, CDR1 is MGHDK and CDR2 is SYGVNS. This sequence originates from an adult woman with Graves' disease, either hyperthyroidism or ophthalmopathy (not recorded which). The sequenced material came from peripheral blood or thyroid tissue (not recorded which). The V and J segments used are TRBV25-1 and TRBJ1-1; the D gene cannot be resolved reliably. The base sequence is TGTGCCAGCACCCTCGGAATGAACACTGAAGCTTCCTTT. Its translation reads: CASTLGMNTEASF.